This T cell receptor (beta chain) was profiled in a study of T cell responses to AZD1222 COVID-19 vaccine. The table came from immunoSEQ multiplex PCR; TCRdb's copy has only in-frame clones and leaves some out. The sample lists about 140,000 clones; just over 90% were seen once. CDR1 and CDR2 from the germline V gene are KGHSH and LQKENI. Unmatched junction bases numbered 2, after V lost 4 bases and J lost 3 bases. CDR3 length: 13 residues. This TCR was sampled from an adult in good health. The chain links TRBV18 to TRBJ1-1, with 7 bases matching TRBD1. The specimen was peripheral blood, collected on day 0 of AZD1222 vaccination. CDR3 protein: CASSQGADTEAFF. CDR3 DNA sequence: TGTGCCAGCTCACAGGGGGCGGACACTGAAGCTTTCTTT.